This paragraph reports one T cell receptor (beta chain). Its target antigen remains unknown. Per-base quality was not reported, and no clone a single base away is much larger than it. This sample is part of a study of blood T cell repertoires in COVID-19 (dated by TCRdb to about 2020). Describing the broader study: Samples covering the acute and convalescent phases of COVID-19 were provided by collaborators in the United States, Italy and Spain. The material from the prospective study consisted of cDNA or gDNA derived from T cells, B-cell-depleted T cells, or PBMCs. Deeply sampled blood TCRbeta repertoires from subjects exposed to, actively infected with, or recovered from COVID-19 were included in the dataset. The repertoires were made available in a free public database intended to serve as a resource for research on the immune response to SARS-CoV-2. Samples came from the ongoing ImmuneRACE study (first 160 participants) plus 1,254 subjects from 6 global collaborators. Sample metadata almost always included a de-identified subject ID, COVID-19 status, age in years and sex. HLA class I and class II types, where available, came from metadata supplied by the sample provider rather than from assay-based typing.

TCRbeta CDR3 regions were amplified from genomic DNA using the immunoSEQ Assay, a bias-controlled multiplex PCR. Under the source paper's analysis protocol: Nucleated cell counts per sample were estimated from amplification of reference gene primers within the assay. Sequence reads were collapsed and filtered to measure the absolute abundance of every unique TCRbeta CDR3 rearrangement. Productive Simpson clonality was computed per sample as the square root of Simpson's diversity index over productive rearrangements. TCRdb's version of the immuneACCESS table is confined to in-frame rearrangements and falls short of the full clone set. An unresolved V gene accounts for under half of the shortfall where checked; the remainder is of unknown origin. V and J calls and clone size are those listed in that table; D and trimming were worked out from the DNA. A total of around 220,000 clones appear in this sample, 86% of them only once. The ten largest clones take up about 2% of the sample.

Sequences SGHDT (CDR1) and YYEEEE (CDR2) are obtained from the germline V gene. The CDR3 goes from the cysteine to the phenylalanine over 15 residues. The kept DNA is CDR3 alone, 45 bases in frame from the first base. Trimming takes 1 base from V and 6 bases from J, and the germline ends sit 17 bases apart. Whole blood was collected in K2EDTA tubes by collaborating institutions according to the institutions' own protocols. For TCRbeta analysis, collaborators shipped samples in one of three forms: frozen whole blood, isolated PBMCs, or DNA extracted from either of those sample types. What the authors observed across the whole study: The amount of clinical and demographic metadata varied by source and participant and was provided uncurated.

What was sequenced was peripheral blood. The clonotype originates from a woman aged 45-65 years with acute or convalescent COVID-19. The sequence joins TRBV5-6 to TRBJ2-7; possibly the D gene is TRBD1, per 5 matching bases. The CDR3: CASSLRQLPPVEQYF. The DNA sequence follows: TGTGCCAGCAGCTTGAGACAGCTCCCCCCTGTCGAGCAGTACTTC.